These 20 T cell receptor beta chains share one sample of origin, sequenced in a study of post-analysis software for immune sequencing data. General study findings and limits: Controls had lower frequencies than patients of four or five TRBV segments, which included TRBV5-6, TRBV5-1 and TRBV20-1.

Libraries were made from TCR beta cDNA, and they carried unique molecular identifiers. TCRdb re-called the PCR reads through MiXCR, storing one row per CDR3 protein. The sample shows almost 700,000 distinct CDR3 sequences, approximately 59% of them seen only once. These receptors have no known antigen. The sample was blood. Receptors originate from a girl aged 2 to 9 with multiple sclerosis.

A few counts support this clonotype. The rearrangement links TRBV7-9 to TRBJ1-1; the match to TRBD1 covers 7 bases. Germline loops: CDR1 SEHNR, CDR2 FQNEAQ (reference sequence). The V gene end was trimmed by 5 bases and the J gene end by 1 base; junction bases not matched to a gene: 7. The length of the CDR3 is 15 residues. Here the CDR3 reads CASSGFGTANTEAFF. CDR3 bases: TGTGCCAGCAGCGGATTCGGGACAGCGAACACTGAAGCTTTCTTT.

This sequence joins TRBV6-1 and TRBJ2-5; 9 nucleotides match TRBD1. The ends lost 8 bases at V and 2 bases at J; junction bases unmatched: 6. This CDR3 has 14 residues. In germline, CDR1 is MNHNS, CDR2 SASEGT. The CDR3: CASGKDRGQETQYF. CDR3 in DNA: TGTGCCAGCGGAAAAGACAGGGGGCAAGAGACCCAGTACTTC.

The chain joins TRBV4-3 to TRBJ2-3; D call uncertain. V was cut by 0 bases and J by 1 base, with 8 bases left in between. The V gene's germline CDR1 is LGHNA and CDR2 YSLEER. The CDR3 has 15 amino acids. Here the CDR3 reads CASSQEWIGTDTQYF. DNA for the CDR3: TGCGCCAGCAGCCAAGAGTGGATCGGCACAGATACGCAGTATTTT.

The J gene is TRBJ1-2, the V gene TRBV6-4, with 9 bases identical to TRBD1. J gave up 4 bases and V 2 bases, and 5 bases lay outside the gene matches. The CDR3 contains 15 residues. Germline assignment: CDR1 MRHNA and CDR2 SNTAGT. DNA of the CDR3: TGTGCCAGCAGTGACCTCCCGGGACAGGGCTATGGCTACACCTTC. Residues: CASSDLPGQGYGYTF.

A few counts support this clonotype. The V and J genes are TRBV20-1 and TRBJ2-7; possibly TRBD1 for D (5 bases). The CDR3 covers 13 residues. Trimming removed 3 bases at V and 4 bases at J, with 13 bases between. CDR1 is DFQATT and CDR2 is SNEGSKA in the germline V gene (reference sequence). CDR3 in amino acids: CSARKQVSYEQYF. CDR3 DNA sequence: TGCAGTGCTAGGAAACAGGTTTCTTACGAGCAGTACTTC.

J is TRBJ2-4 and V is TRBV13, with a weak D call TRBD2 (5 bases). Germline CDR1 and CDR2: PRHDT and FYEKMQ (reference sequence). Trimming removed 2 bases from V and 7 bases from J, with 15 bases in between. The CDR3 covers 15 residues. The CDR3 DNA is TGTGCCAGCAGCTTACTAGCCGCGATGGGTAACATTCAGTACTTC. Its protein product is CASSLLAAMGNIQYF.

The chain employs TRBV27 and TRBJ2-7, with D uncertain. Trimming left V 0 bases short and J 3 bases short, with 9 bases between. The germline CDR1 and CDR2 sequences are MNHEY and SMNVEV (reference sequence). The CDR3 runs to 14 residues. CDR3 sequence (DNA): TGTGCCAGCAGTTTATCGTACGGAAACTACGAGCAGTACTTC. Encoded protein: CASSLSYGNYEQYF.

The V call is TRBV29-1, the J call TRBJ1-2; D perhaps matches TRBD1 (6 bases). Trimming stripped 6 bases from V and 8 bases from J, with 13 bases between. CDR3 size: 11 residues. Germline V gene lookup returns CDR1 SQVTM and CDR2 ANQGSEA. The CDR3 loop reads CSVGQSGGYTF. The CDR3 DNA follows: TGCAGCGTCGGACAGTCGGGGGGCTACACCTTC.

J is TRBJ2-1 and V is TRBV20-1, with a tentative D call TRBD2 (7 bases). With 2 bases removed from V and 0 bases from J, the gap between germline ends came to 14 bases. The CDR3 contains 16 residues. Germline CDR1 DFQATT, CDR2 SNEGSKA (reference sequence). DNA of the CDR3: TGCAGTGCTAGACGGGCGGGGGCTAGCTCCTACAATGAGCAGTTCTTC. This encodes CSARRAGASSYNEQFF.

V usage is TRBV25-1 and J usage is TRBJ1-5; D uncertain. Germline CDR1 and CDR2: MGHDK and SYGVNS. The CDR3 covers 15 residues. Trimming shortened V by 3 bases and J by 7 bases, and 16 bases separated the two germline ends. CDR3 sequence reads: CASSERSAAEQPQHF. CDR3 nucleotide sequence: TGTGCCAGCAGTGAGCGGTCCGCCGCCGAGCAGCCCCAGCATTTT. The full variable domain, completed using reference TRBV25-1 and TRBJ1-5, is EADIYQTPRYLVIGTGKKITLECSQTMGHDKMYWYQQDPGMELHLIHYSYGVNSTEKGDLSSESTVSRIRTEHFPLTLESARPSHTSQYLCASSERSAAEQPQHFGDGTRLSIL.

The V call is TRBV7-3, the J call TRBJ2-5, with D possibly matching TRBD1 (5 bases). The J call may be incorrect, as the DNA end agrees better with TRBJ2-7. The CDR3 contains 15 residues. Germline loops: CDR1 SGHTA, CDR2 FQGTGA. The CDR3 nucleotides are TGTGCCAGCAGCTTAACGTCCCAGCTGGGGCACGAGCAGTACTTC. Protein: CASSLTSQLGHEQYF.

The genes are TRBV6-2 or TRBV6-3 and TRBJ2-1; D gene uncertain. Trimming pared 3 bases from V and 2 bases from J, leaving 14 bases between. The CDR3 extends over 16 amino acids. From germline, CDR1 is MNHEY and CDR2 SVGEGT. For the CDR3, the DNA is TGTGCCAGCAGTTATCTCTCCACCGGAGCCTACAATGAGCAGTTCTTC. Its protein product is CASSYLSTGAYNEQFF.

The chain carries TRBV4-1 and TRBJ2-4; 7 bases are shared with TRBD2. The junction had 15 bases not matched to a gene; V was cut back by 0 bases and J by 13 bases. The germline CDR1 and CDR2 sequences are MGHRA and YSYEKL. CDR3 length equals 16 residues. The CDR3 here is CASSQDPKSGISEQYF. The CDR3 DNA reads TGCGCCAGCAGCCAAGATCCCAAGAGCGGGATAAGTGAGCAGTACTTC.

This chain's CDR3 is CASSLLAQWYYEQYF. The CDR3, as DNA: TGTGCCAGCAGCTTATTGGCTCAGTGGTACTACGAGCAGTACTTC. V and J are TRBV7-8 and TRBJ2-7; D is uncertain. V shed 2 bases and J shed 3 bases, with 14 bases lying between them. Germline V gives CDR1 SGHVS, CDR2 FQNEAQ. The CDR3 has 15 residues.

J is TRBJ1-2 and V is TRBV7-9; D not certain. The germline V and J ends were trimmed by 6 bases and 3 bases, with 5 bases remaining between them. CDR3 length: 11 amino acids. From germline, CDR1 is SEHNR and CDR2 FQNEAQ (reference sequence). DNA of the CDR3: TGTGCCAGCAGGGACGACTATGGCTACACCTTC. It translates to CASRDDYGYTF.

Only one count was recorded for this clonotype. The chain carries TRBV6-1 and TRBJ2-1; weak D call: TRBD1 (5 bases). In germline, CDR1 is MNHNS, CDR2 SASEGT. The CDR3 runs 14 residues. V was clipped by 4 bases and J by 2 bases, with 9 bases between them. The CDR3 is CASSAPGTYNEQFF. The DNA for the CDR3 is TGTGCCAGCAGTGCGCCAGGGACCTACAATGAGCAGTTCTTC.

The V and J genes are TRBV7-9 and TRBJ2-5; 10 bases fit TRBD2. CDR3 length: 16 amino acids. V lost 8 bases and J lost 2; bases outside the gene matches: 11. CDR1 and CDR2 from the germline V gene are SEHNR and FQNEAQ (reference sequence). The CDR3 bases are TGTGCCAGCTTACGGGGTAGCGGGAGGCAGCAAGAGACCCAGTACTTC. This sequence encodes CASLRGSGRQQETQYF. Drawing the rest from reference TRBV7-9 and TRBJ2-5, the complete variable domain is DTGVSQNPRHKITKRGQNVTFRCDPISEHNRLYWYRQTLGQGPEFLTYFQNEAQLEKSRLLSDRFSAERPKGSFSTLEIQRTEQGDSAMYLCASLRGSGRQQETQYFGPGTRLLVL.

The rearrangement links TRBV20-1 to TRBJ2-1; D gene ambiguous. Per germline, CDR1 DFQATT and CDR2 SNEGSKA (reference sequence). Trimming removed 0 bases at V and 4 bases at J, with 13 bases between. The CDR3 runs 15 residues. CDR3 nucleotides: TGCAGTGCTAGAGACTCCCGTGAACTGTACAATGAGCAGTTCTTC. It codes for CSARDSRELYNEQFF.

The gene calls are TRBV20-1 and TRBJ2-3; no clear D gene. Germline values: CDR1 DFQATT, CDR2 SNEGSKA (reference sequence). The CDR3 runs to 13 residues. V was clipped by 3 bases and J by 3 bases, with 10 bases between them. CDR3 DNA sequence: TGCAGTGCTAGTGCGCAGGAGACAGATACGCAGTATTTT. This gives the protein CSASAQETDTQYF.

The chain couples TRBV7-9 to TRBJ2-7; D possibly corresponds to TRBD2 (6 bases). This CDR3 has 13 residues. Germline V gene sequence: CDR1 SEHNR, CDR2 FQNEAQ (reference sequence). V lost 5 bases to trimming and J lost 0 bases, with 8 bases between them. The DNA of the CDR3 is TGTGCCAGCAGCACCGGGGGCTCCTACGAGCAGTACTTC. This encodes CASSTGGSYEQYF.